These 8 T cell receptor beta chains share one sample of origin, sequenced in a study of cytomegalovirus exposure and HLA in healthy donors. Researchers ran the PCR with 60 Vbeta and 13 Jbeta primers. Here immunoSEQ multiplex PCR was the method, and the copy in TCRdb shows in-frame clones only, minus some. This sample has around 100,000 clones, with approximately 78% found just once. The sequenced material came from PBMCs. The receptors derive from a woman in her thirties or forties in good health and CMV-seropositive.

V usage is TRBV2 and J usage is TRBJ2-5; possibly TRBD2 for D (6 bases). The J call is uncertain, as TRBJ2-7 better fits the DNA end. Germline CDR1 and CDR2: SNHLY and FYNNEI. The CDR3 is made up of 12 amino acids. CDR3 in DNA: TGTGCCAGCATCGGGAGAGGCTACGAGCAGTACTTC. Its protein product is CASIGRGYEQYF.

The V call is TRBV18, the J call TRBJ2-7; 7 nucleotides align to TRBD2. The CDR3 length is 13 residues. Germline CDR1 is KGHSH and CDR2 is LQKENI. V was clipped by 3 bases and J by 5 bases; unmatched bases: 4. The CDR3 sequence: CASSPREGNEQYF. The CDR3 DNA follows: TGTGCCAGCTCACCCAGGGAGGGAAACGAGCAGTACTTC.

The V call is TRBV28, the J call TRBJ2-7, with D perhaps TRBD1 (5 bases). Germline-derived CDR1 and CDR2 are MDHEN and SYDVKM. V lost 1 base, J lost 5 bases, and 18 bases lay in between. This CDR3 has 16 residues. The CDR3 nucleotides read TGTGCCAGCAGTTTATCTGGGCAGGGAAATAAGGACGAGCAGTACTTC. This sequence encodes CASSLSGQGNKDEQYF.

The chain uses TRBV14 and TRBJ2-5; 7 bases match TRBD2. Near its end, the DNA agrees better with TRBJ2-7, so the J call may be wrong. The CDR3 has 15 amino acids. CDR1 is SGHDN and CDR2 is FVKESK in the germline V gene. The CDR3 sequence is CASSQEAGRVDEQYF. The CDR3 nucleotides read TGTGCCAGCAGCCAAGAAGCGGGAAGGGTCGACGAGCAGTACTTC.

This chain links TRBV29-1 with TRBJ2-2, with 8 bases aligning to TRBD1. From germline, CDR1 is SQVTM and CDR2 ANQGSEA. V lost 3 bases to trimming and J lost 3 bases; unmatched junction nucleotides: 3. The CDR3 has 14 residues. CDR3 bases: TGCAGCGTTGACAGGGGGCGAGACACCGGGGAGCTGTTTTTT. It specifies CSVDRGRDTGELFF.

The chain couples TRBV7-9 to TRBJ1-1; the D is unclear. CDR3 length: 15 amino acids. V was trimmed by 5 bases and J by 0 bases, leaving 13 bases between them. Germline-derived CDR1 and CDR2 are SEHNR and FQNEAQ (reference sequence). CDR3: CASSRVVSVNTEAFF. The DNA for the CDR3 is TGTGCCAGCAGCCGGGTGGTCAGTGTGAACACTGAAGCTTTCTTT.

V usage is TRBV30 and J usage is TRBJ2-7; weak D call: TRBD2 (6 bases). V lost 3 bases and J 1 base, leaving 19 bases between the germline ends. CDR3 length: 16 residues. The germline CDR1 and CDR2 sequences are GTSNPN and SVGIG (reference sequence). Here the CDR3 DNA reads TGTGCCTGGAGGCCGGGCCCGGCCGGAGGGTCCTACGAGCAGTACTTC. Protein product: CAWRPGPAGGSYEQYF.

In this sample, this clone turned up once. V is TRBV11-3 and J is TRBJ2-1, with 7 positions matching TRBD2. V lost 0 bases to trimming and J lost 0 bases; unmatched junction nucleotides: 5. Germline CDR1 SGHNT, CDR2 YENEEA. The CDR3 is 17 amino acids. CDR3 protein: CASSLDLGGFSYNEQFF. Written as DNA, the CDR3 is TGTGCCAGCAGCTTAGATCTGGGAGGGTTCTCCTACAATGAGCAGTTCTTC.